Listed below are T cell receptor beta chains from one sample, sequenced in a study of breast tumors, draining lymph nodes, adjacent tissues. TCRdb passed the multiplex PCR reads through MiXCR, listing each CDR3 protein once. The data contain around 110,000 distinct CDR3 sequences, less than 40% of them singletons. Sequencing used axillary lymph node tissue. These receptors all stem from a female donor with breast cancer. Some clones in this sample may be carry-over from other donors' samples. The CDR3 runs from the conserved cysteine through the conserved F or W. Fields, in order: clone size, V gene, J gene, D gene, CDR3 protein, CDR3 DNA. D genes are given only for firm matches. Not every row has a clone size; where given, it reads once, few, many or a size class.

abundance: many; v_gene: TRBV12-3/TRBV12-4; j_gene: TRBJ2-3; d_gene: TRBD1; CDR3aa: CASSFLDRGFSTDTQYF; CDR3nt: TGTGCCAGCAGTTTCCTCGACAGGGGCTTTAGCACAGATACGCAGTATTTT
abundance: -; v_gene: TRBV2; j_gene: TRBJ2-7; d_gene: -; CDR3aa: CASSEDPPEAYEQYF; CDR3nt: TGTGCCAGCAGTGAAGATCCGCCGGAGGCCTATGAGCAGTACTTC
abundance: once; v_gene: TRBV9; j_gene: TRBJ2-2; d_gene: -; CDR3aa: CASSFVGSGELFF; CDR3nt: TGTGCCAGCAGCTTTGTAGGTTCCGGGGAGCTGTTTTTT
abundance: many; v_gene: TRBV29-1; j_gene: TRBJ1-2; d_gene: -; CDR3aa: CSVILRVRDNYGYTF; CDR3nt: TGCAGCGTAATCCTAAGGGTTAGGGATAACTATGGCTACACCTTC
abundance: many; v_gene: TRBV5-1; j_gene: TRBJ2-6; d_gene: -; CDR3aa: CASSLGPLVFGSGANVLTF; CDR3nt: TGCGCCAGCAGCTTGGGGCCTCTTGTTTTCGGCTCTGGGGCCAACGTCCTGACTTTC
abundance: -; v_gene: TRBV20-1; j_gene: TRBJ2-1; d_gene: TRBD2; CDR3aa: CSALAPSGGYYNEQFF; CDR3nt: TGCAGTGCTCTAGCCCCTAGCGGGGGGTACTACAATGAGCAGTTCTTC
abundance: many; v_gene: TRBV4-1; j_gene: TRBJ1-6; d_gene: -; CDR3aa: CASSPLGQIDSPLHF; CDR3nt: TGCGCCAGCAGCCCCCTAGGACAGATCGATTCACCCCTCCACTTT
abundance: -; v_gene: TRBV20-1; j_gene: TRBJ2-5; d_gene: TRBD1; CDR3aa: CSAIWDRGRETQYF; CDR3nt: TGCAGTGCTATTTGGGACAGGGGGCGAGAGACCCAGTACTTC
abundance: many; v_gene: TRBV20-1; j_gene: TRBJ1-6; d_gene: -; CDR3aa: CSASSGTYNSPLHF; CDR3nt: TGCAGTGCTAGCTCTGGGACCTATAATTCACCCCTCCACTTT
abundance: many; v_gene: TRBV12-3/TRBV12-4; j_gene: TRBJ2-3; d_gene: -; CDR3aa: CASSRRGTDTQYF; CDR3nt: TGTGCCAGCAGCCGCAGGGGTACAGATACGCAGTATTTT
abundance: -; v_gene: TRBV5-4; j_gene: TRBJ2-3; d_gene: TRBD1; CDR3aa: CASSLAGTVTDTQYF; CDR3nt: TGTGCCAGCAGCTTGGCCGGGACAGTGACAGATACGCAGTATTTT
abundance: -; v_gene: TRBV6-1; j_gene: TRBJ1-2; d_gene: TRBD1; CDR3aa: CASSHSAGGDYGYTF; CDR3nt: TGTGCCAGCAGTCACTCGGCAGGGGGCGACTATGGCTACACCTTC
abundance: many; v_gene: TRBV12-3/TRBV12-4; j_gene: TRBJ1-2; d_gene: -; CDR3aa: CASTTMYYGYTF; CDR3nt: TGTGCCAGCACCACCATGTACTATGGCTACACCTTC
abundance: -; v_gene: TRBV6-5; j_gene: TRBJ2-2; d_gene: TRBD2; CDR3aa: CASSHSKAGGPVTGELFF; CDR3nt: TGTGCCAGCAGTCACTCGAAGGCGGGAGGGCCAGTTACCGGGGAGCTGTTTTTT
abundance: many; v_gene: TRBV12-3/TRBV12-4; j_gene: TRBJ2-3; d_gene: TRBD1; CDR3aa: CASSLQGADTQYF; CDR3nt: TGTGCCAGCAGTTTACAGGGGGCTGATACGCAGTATTTT
abundance: many; v_gene: TRBV9; j_gene: TRBJ2-6; d_gene: -; CDR3aa: CASSPAPTAIRSGANVLTF; CDR3nt: TGTGCCAGCAGCCCTGCCCCGACAGCTATTCGCTCTGGGGCCAACGTCCTGACTTTC
abundance: -; v_gene: TRBV12-3/TRBV12-4; j_gene: TRBJ1-1; d_gene: -; CDR3aa: CASSFRVTEAFF; CDR3nt: TGTGCCAGCAGTTTTAGGGTAACTGAAGCTTTCTTT
abundance: many; v_gene: TRBV4-3; j_gene: TRBJ2-1; d_gene: -; CDR3aa: CASSPSTSIHYNEQFF; CDR3nt: TGCGCCAGCAGCCCTTCGACTAGTATCCACTACAATGAGCAGTTCTTC
abundance: many; v_gene: TRBV6-1; j_gene: TRBJ2-7; d_gene: TRBD2; CDR3aa: CASSASQTSGRTYEQYF; CDR3nt: TGTGCCAGCAGCGCATCACAGACTAGCGGGAGAACCTACGAGCAGTACTTC
abundance: many; v_gene: TRBV20-1; j_gene: TRBJ1-6; d_gene: TRBD1; CDR3aa: CSASEGAINSPLHF; CDR3nt: TGCAGTGCTAGTGAGGGGGCCATTAATTCACCCCTCCACTTT
abundance: many; v_gene: TRBV30; j_gene: TRBJ2-5; d_gene: TRBD1; CDR3aa: CAWSGGQGFLETQYF; CDR3nt: TGTGCCTGGAGTGGGGGACAGGGGTTCTTAGAGACCCAGTACTTC
abundance: many; v_gene: TRBV7-9; j_gene: TRBJ1-2; d_gene: -; CDR3aa: CASSPGGATDYGYTF; CDR3nt: TGTGCCAGCAGCCCCGGGGGGGCTACTGACTATGGCTACACCTTC
abundance: many; v_gene: TRBV5-4; j_gene: TRBJ2-7; d_gene: TRBD2; CDR3aa: CASSTLAGGHEQYF; CDR3nt: TGTGCCAGCAGCACACTAGCGGGAGGGCACGAGCAGTACTTC
abundance: many; v_gene: TRBV2; j_gene: TRBJ2-1; d_gene: -; CDR3aa: CASSGTVIYNEQFF; CDR3nt: TGTGCCAGCAGTGGGACGGTAATCTACAATGAGCAGTTCTTC
abundance: -; v_gene: TRBV6-5; j_gene: TRBJ1-4; d_gene: -; CDR3aa: CASSFDSTNEKLFF; CDR3nt: TGTGCCAGCAGTTTTGATTCCACTAATGAAAAACTGTTTTTT
abundance: many; v_gene: TRBV7-9; j_gene: TRBJ2-3; d_gene: TRBD2; CDR3aa: CASSPTSGSTDTQYF; CDR3nt: TGTGCCAGCAGCCCAACTAGCGGGAGCACAGATACGCAGTATTTT
abundance: many; v_gene: TRBV15; j_gene: TRBJ1-5; d_gene: TRBD1; CDR3aa: CATSRGSGGLNQPQHF; CDR3nt: TGTGCCACCAGCAGAGGATCAGGGGGCCTAAATCAGCCCCAGCATTTT
abundance: many; v_gene: TRBV5-1; j_gene: TRBJ2-4; d_gene: TRBD2; CDR3aa: CASSLEGVAGGQRRF; CDR3nt: TGCGCCAGCAGCTTGGAGGGAGTAGCGGGAGGGCAGCGTCGCTTC
abundance: many; v_gene: TRBV4-1; j_gene: TRBJ1-6; d_gene: -; CDR3aa: CASSQDGGSSYNSPLHF; CDR3nt: TGCGCCAGCAGCCAAGATGGGGGGAGCTCCTATAATTCACCCCTCCACTTT
abundance: -; v_gene: TRBV19; j_gene: TRBJ2-1; d_gene: -; CDR3aa: CASSKQETGYNEQFF; CDR3nt: TGTGCCAGTAGTAAACAGGAGACGGGCTACAATGAGCAGTTCTTC
abundance: many; v_gene: TRBV10-3; j_gene: TRBJ1-5; d_gene: -; CDR3aa: CAISEREGQPQHF; CDR3nt: TGTGCCATCAGTGAGAGGGAAGGTCAGCCCCAGCATTTT
abundance: many; v_gene: TRBV29-1; j_gene: TRBJ1-2; d_gene: -; CDR3aa: CSVVDATYGYTF; CDR3nt: TGCAGCGTTGTAGATGCTACCTATGGCTACACCTTC
abundance: few; v_gene: TRBV6-5; j_gene: TRBJ1-1; d_gene: -; CDR3aa: CASSYLPRTMNTEAFF; CDR3nt: TGTGCCAGCAGTTACCTTCCAAGAACCATGAACACTGAAGCTTTCTTT
abundance: many; v_gene: TRBV20-1; j_gene: TRBJ2-2; d_gene: TRBD2; CDR3aa: CSARLAGGDTGELFF; CDR3nt: TGCAGTGCTAGACTAGCGGGAGGAGACACCGGGGAGCTGTTTTTT
abundance: -; v_gene: TRBV9; j_gene: TRBJ1-5; d_gene: -; CDR3aa: CASSVVGGGLDTQHF; CDR3nt: TGTGCCAGCAGCGTAGTGGGGGGGGGACTAGATACGCAGCATTTT
abundance: many; v_gene: TRBV6-2/TRBV6-3; j_gene: TRBJ1-6; d_gene: TRBD1; CDR3aa: CASSHAGGGNSPLHF; CDR3nt: TGTGCCAGCAGTCACGCAGGGGGCGGTAATTCACCCCTCCACTTT
abundance: many; v_gene: TRBV5-6; j_gene: TRBJ2-1; d_gene: TRBD1; CDR3aa: CASSLVGGQGFFEQFF; CDR3nt: TGTGCCAGCAGCTTGGTCGGGGGACAGGGCTTCTTTGAGCAGTTCTTC
abundance: many; v_gene: TRBV7-2; j_gene: TRBJ2-7; d_gene: TRBD2; CDR3aa: CASSRSGGSSYEQYF; CDR3nt: TGTGCCAGCAGCCGTAGCGGGGGGAGCTCCTACGAGCAGTACTTC